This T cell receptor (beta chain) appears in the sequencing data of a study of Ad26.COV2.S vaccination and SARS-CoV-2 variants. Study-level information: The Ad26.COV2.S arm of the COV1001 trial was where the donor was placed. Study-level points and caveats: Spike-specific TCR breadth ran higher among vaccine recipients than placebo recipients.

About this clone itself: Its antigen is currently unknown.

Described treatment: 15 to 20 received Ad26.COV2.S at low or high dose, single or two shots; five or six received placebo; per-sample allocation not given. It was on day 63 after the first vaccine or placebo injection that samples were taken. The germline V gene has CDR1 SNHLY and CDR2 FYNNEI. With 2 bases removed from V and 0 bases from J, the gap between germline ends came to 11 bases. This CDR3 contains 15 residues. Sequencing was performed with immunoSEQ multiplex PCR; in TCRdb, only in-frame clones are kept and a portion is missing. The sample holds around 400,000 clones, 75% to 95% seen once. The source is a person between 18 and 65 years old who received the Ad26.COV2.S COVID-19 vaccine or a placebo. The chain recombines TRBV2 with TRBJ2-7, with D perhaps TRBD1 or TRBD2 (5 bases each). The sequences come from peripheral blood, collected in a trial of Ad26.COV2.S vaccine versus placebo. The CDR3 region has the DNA TGTGCCAGCAGTGAACAACGGGACCCCTCCTACGAGCAGTACTTC. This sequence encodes CASSEQRDPSYEQYF.